The following is a T cell receptor (beta chain) sequence with its context. This clonotype showed up just a few times. The antigen it recognizes is unknown. No base quality values were provided; no much bigger clone lies one nucleotide off. The data stem from a study of blood T cells in healthy people across ages (dated by TCRdb to about 2015). For the study in its entirety: In model experiments, template switching captured about one uniquely barcoded TCR beta cDNA molecule for every two T cells. Age-related changes in TCR beta repertoire diversity were measured in the study by deep sequencing normalized with unique cDNA molecular identifiers. The donors were split into four age groups: young (average 16 years), middle-aged (nearly 40), aged (approximately 60) and long-lived (approximately 80). Donors of different ages were randomly distributed across sequencing lanes to avoid experimental bias. Two additional independent replicas of 1 million unique cDNA reads from the same blood draw were analyzed for two donors (one aged 18 to 29 and one aged 80 or older).

The germline V gene encodes CDR1 LGHNA and CDR2 YSLEER. The trim is 0 bases for V and 0 bases for J, with a gap of 5 bases between the germline ends. Its CDR3 holds 14 amino acids, cysteine through phenylalanine. The sequence is cut down to CDR3 DNA, 42 bases in frame from base 1. General conclusions and limits of the study: Estimates of total diversity from one million sequenced T cells were regarded as lower bounds and underestimates. As age increased, observed TCR beta diversity per million T cells dropped in a roughly linear way, and a significant reduction was already evident by age around 41. Because the CMV infection status of the donors was unknown, age-related changes in expanded clonotypes may potentially have been confounded. Conclusive comparison of naive and antigen-experienced compartments was prevented by the profiling of bulk unsorted PBMCs. There was a strong correlation between observed TCR beta diversity and the percentage of naive T cells measured by flow cytometry. Compared with the aged group, the long-lived group had more naive CD4+ T cells, fewer expanded clones and increased TCR diversity, a pattern suggesting age selection.

The donors were a few dozen Caucasian individuals from Russia, aged about 6 to 100 years, who were systemically healthy. Each donor gave 9.5 to 10 milliliters of peripheral blood, drawn into EDTA-treated Vacutainer tubes. Ficoll-Paque density-gradient centrifugation was used to isolate PBMCs, with at least 6.5 million obtained per sample. Trizol reagent was used to extract total RNA from the PBMCs, yielding at least 5.5 micrograms per sample. The percentages of naive CD45RAhigh/CD27high T cells were determined by flow cytometry on a PBMC aliquot from every donor. The library came from 5' RACE. TCRdb names Illumina HiSeq 2500 as the instrument used. A second PCR of roughly 7 to 11 cycles was performed with a sample-barcoded 5' primer and a J-beta primer mix. A template-switch 5' adaptor carrying 12 random nucleotides introduced a unique molecular identifier onto each TCR beta cDNA molecule. At least 3 million CDR3-containing paired-end reads were obtained from each sample. First-strand cDNA synthesis was performed from all RNA using the Mint cDNA synthesis kit, with priming by a TRBC-specific oligonucleotide. Following uracil-DNA glycosylase treatment, all cDNA underwent a first 18-cycle PCR with the universal primers M1SS and BC2_uni_R. From the authors' description of their analysis: Each sample was normalized by randomly selecting 1 million high-quality reads, each carrying a distinct molecular identifier. Instead of being binned into consensus sequences, reads with shared molecular identifiers were discarded. MiTCR, set to a Q25 quality threshold and the strictest error-elimination algorithm, was used for CDR3 identification, clonotype clustering and error correction. A nonparametric unseen species model with Euler transformation was used to estimate lower-bound total TCR beta diversity. TCRdb passed the public sequencing reads through fastp at Q25 and MiXCR, retaining productive beta sequences. Each CDR3 protein gets just one entry, which takes the most common genes and DNA from the rows behind it. It is TCRdb's table, rather than the study itself, that gives the V and J calls and clone size. Here the sample has roughly 500,000 distinct CDR3 sequences; 25% to 30% occur a single time. The ten top clones hold approximately 17% of the sample.

Sequencing used blood. Recombination linked TRBV4-3 to TRBJ2-5; too little of a D gene remains to name it. The TCR originated in a woman in her seventies in good health. The nucleotide sequence reads as follows: TGCGCCAGCAGCCAAGATCCCAACCAAGAGACCCAGTACTTC. Its coded protein is CASSQDPNQETQYF.